Below are 19 T cell receptor beta chains sequenced from a single sample in a study of identical twins. Each CDR3 protein gets one entry after TCRdb re-called the 5' RACE reads with MiXCR. Of roughly 750,000 distinct CDR3 sequences listed, about 20% are singletons. A further study also used this sample, focusing on T cells expressing NK-cell markers.

Sequencing was carried out using PBMCs. These receptors were collected from a woman between 18 and 29 years old in good health.

This clonotype came up a few times. This chain links TRBV20-1 with TRBJ2-7, with D hard to call. Between the trimmed V and J ends, which lost 6 bases and 0 bases, there was a span of 15 bases. The V gene's germline CDR1 is DFQATT and CDR2 SNEGSKA (reference sequence). This CDR3 is built from 14 residues. The CDR3 sequence: CSAATFLSSYEQYF. The CDR3 nucleotides are TGCAGTGCCGCCACGTTCCTAAGCTCCTACGAGCAGTACTTC.

This clonotype was counted a few times. The chain carries TRBV5-1 and TRBJ1-1, with TRBD1 matching 7 bases. J lost 6 bases, V lost 0 bases, and 5 bases had no gene match. Germline CDR1 and CDR2: SGHRS and YFSETQ. The CDR3 spans 14 residues. This CDR3 is CASSLVSGGAEAFF. CDR3 DNA: TGCGCCAGCAGCTTGGTGTCAGGGGGAGCTGAAGCTTTCTTT. Looking up the rest from reference TRBV5-1 and TRBJ1-1 gives the full variable domain: KAGVTQTPRYLIKTRGQQVTLSCSPISGHRSVSWYQQTPGQGLQFLFEYFSETQRNKGNFPGRFSGRQFSNSRSEMNVSTLELGDSALYLCASSLVSGGAEAFFGQGTRLTVV.

This clonotype was seen a handful of times. This sequence joins TRBV20-1 and TRBJ2-3; 9 nucleotides agree with TRBD2. After removal of 3 bases from V and 1 base from J, the junction contained 8 bases not matched to a gene. Germline V gene sequence: CDR1 DFQATT, CDR2 SNEGSKA (reference sequence). The CDR3 totals 16 residues. CDR3 sequence: CSASGDSGGRTDTQYF. CDR3 sequence (DNA): TGCAGTGCTAGTGGGGATAGCGGGGGACGCACAGATACGCAGTATTTT.

This clonotype was picked up a small number of times. The J gene is TRBJ2-3, the V gene TRBV4-3; the match to TRBD2 covers 7 bases. CDR1 is LGHNA, CDR2 YSLEER, per germline. After removal of 0 bases from V and 2 bases from J, the junction contained 2 bases not matched to a gene. The CDR3 loop spans 15 amino acids. CDR3 DNA: TGCGCCAGCAGCCAAGATGCGGGAGCCACAGATACGCAGTATTTT. Amino acids: CASSQDAGATDTQYF.

The chain has TRBV2 and TRBJ2-1; perhaps TRBD2 as D (6 bases). Germline V gene data show CDR1 as SNHLY and CDR2 as FYNNEI. The CDR3 consists of 13 residues. Trimming cost V 7 bases and J 7 bases, with 14 bases left between them. CDR3 DNA: TGTGCCAGCATCGGGGGAAGGGGAAATGAGCAGTTCTTC. Amino acid sequence: CASIGGRGNEQFF.

There are a few counts of this clonotype. J is TRBJ2-3 and V is TRBV10-3, with TRBD1 as a possible D gene (6 bases). The CDR3 totals 13 residues. Germline V lookup: CDR1 ENHRY, CDR2 SYGVKD. Deletions cut 9 bases from V and 2 bases from J, with 12 bases between. CDR3 sequence (DNA): TGTGCCATTCAGGGGACCCTCACAGATACGCAGTATTTT. Protein sequence: CAIQGTLTDTQYF.

The chain has TRBV12-3 or TRBV12-4 and TRBJ1-1; D ambiguous. V lost 10 bases to trimming and J lost 5 bases, with 14 bases between them. The CDR3 loop spans 12 amino acids. DNA for the CDR3: TGTGCCATCAAACGCCGCTCGACTGAAGCTTTCTTT. Translated, it gives CAIKRRSTEAFF.

This clonotype was recorded at least ten times. This chain uses TRBV6-1 with TRBJ2-5; TRBD1 matches 8 bases. The J segment lost 6 bases and the V segment lost 6 bases, leaving 12 bases of the junction unmatched. The CDR3 covers 15 residues. CDR1 is MNHNS and CDR2 is SASEGT in the germline V gene. DNA for the CDR3: TGTGCCAGCAGCTCTACCGGACAGGGTAGACAGACCCAGTACTTC. Amino acid sequence: CASSSTGQGRQTQYF.

V gene TRBV25-1 combines with J gene TRBJ2-1; a possible D gene is TRBD2 (6 bases). The germline V gene has CDR1 MGHDK and CDR2 SYGVNS. V was trimmed by 3 bases and J by 5 bases, leaving 14 bases between them. The CDR3 loop spans 15 amino acids. CDR3 in DNA: TGTGCCAGCAGTGAGCGGGACGGCTATCACAATGAGCAGTTCTTC. As protein: CASSERDGYHNEQFF.

This chain joins TRBV10-3 and TRBJ2-1; D is unclear. Trimming stripped 4 bases from V and 8 bases from J, with 6 bases between. The CDR3 loop spans 11 amino acids. Germline V gene sequence: CDR1 ENHRY, CDR2 SYGVKD. The CDR3 region has the DNA TGTGCCATCAGTGCCGGCGATGAGCAGTTCTTC. This sequence encodes CAISAGDEQFF.

This clonotype was seen more than once but under ten times. The CDR3 spells CASSPGTSKAEQFF. The CDR3 DNA sequence: TGTGCCAGCAGCCCCGGGACTAGCAAGGCTGAGCAGTTCTTC. The V gene is TRBV6-1, the J gene TRBJ2-1, with 9 bases that match TRBD2. Per the germline V gene, CDR1 is MNHNS and CDR2 is SASEGT. The J segment lost 9 bases and the V segment lost 6 bases, leaving 9 bases of the junction unmatched. The length of the CDR3 is 14 residues.

The chain carries TRBV9 and TRBJ2-7; 9 bases are a match to TRBD2. Germline lookup yields CDR1 SGDLS and CDR2 YYNGEE. V lost 0 bases to trimming and J lost 2 bases; unmatched junction nucleotides: 3. This CDR3 is built from 15 residues. CDR3 residues: CASSVGLAGPYEQYF. As DNA, the CDR3 is TGTGCCAGCAGCGTAGGTCTAGCGGGACCCTACGAGCAGTACTTC.

This clonotype occurred many times. The genes are TRBV20-1 and TRBJ1-2, with TRBD1 as a possible D gene (5 bases). Trimming cost V 1 base and J 8 bases, with 14 bases left between them. CDR1 is DFQATT and CDR2 is SNEGSKA in the germline V gene (reference sequence). This CDR3 is 13 amino acids long. CDR3 in amino acids: CSARGVRGPGYTF. In nucleotides, the CDR3 is TGCAGTGCTAGAGGCGTCCGGGGCCCCGGCTACACCTTC.

This clonotype was counted many times. The chain carries TRBV12-3 or TRBV12-4 and TRBJ1-2; D remains ambiguous. The CDR3 sequence is 11 residues long. The ends were cut back, 3 bases at V and 6 bases at J, with 5 bases in the middle. In DNA form, the CDR3 reads TGTGCCAGCAGTTTTGGAAATGGCTACACCTTC. Translating it yields CASSFGNGYTF.

This clonotype was observed a few times. The chain has TRBV12-3 or TRBV12-4 and TRBJ2-3, with 13 bases matching TRBD2. Trimming cost V 5 bases and J 1 base; bases outside gene matches: 12. This CDR3 has 19 amino acids. The CDR3 nucleotides read TGTGCCAGCAGTCCGCTACGTCGACTAGCGGGGGGCCGCACAGATACGCAGTATTTT. It translates to CASSPLRRLAGGRTDTQYF.

This clonotype was detected many times. The chain links TRBV29-1 to TRBJ2-5, with TRBD2 identical over 8 bases. The CDR3 sequence is 12 residues long. V gave up 7 bases and J gave up 5 bases; unmatched junction bases: 6. Per the germline V gene, CDR1 is SQVTM and CDR2 is ANQGSEA. The DNA of the CDR3 is TGCAGCGGTGGACTAGCTCGGGAGACCCAGTACTTC. This translates into CSGGLARETQYF.

This sequence joins TRBV20-1 and TRBJ2-5; 7 bases fit TRBD1. Germline V CDR1 and CDR2: DFQATT, SNEGSKA (reference sequence). This CDR3 comprises 15 residues. V shed 1 base and J 5 bases; nucleotides not matched to a gene: 10. The CDR3 coding sequence is TGCAGTGCTAGAGGCTATACAGGGGTGGGGGAGACCCAGTACTTC. Translated, it gives CSARGYTGVGETQYF.

This clonotype has only a few counts. The gene calls are TRBV15 and TRBJ1-1; tentative D call: TRBD1 (5 bases). Germline V gene data show CDR1 as LNHNV and CDR2 as YYDKDF (reference sequence). Between the trimmed V and J ends, which lost 4 bases and 4 bases, there was a span of 10 bases. The CDR3 covers 13 residues. The CDR3 nucleotides read TGTGCCACCAGCAAAGGGGTGAGCACTGAAGCTTTCTTT. Translated: CATSKGVSTEAFF.

The rearrangement uses TRBV20-1 and TRBJ2-1; maybe TRBD2 (6 bases). CDR3 size: 13 residues. Germline assignment: CDR1 DFQATT and CDR2 SNEGSKA (reference sequence). The germline V and J ends were trimmed by 3 bases and 6 bases, with 12 bases remaining between them. The CDR3 loop reads CSASGGLFNEQFF. The CDR3 bases are TGCAGTGCTAGCGGGGGATTATTCAATGAGCAGTTCTTC.